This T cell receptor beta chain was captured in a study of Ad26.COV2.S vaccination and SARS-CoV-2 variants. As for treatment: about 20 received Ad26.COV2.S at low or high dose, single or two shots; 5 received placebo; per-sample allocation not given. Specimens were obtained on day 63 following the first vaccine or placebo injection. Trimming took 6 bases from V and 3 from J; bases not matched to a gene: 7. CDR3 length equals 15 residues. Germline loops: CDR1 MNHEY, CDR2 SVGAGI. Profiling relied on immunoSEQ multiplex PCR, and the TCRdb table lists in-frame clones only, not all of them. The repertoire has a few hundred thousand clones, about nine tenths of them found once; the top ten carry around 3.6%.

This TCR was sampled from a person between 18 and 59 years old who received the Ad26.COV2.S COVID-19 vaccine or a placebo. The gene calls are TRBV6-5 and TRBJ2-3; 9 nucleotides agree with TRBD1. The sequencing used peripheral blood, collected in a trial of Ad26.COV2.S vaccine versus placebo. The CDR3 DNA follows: TGTGCCAGCAGCTCCGGGACAGGGTGGACAGATACGCAGTATTTT. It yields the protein CASSSGTGWTDTQYF.